These 21 T cell receptor beta chains share one sample of origin, sequenced in a study of cytomegalovirus exposure and HLA in healthy donors. PCR primers comprised 60 Vbeta and 13 Jbeta primers. Profiled with immunoSEQ multiplex PCR; TCRdb holds only in-frame clones, not every one. This table has more than 110,000 clones, 75% to 85% appearing once. The sample consisted of PBMCs. Every receptor here comes from a man over 45 in good health and CMV-seronegative.

V and J are TRBV2 and TRBJ1-2, with TRBD1 identical over 7 bases. From germline, CDR1 is SNHLY and CDR2 FYNNEI. The CDR3 runs 15 residues. V lost 4 bases and J lost 8; bases outside the gene matches: 13. The CDR3 DNA follows: TGTGCCAGCAGTGTCACGGGACAGCCGGATGAGGGCTACACCTTC. Protein: CASSVTGQPDEGYTF.

V and J are TRBV6-4 and TRBJ2-1; D gene unclear. V was cut by 3 bases and J by 4 bases, with 13 bases left in between. The germline V gene has CDR1 MRHNA and CDR2 SNTAGT. CDR3 length: 15 residues. Here the CDR3 DNA reads TGTGCCAGCAGTGATTCTATGGCGGATTACAATGAGCAGTTCTTC. Its translation: CASSDSMADYNEQFF.

This clone was detected only a few times. The chain is built from TRBV21-1 and TRBJ1-1. TRBV21-1 is a known pseudogene. The CDR3 loop spans 15 amino acids. Written as DNA, the CDR3 is TGTGCCAGCAGCAAGGTAGCTAAGGAGGATACTGAAGCTTTCTTT. Protein: CASSKVAKEDTEAFF.

This clone appeared once. The chain links TRBV25-1 to TRBJ2-7, with TRBD1 matching over 8 bases. The CDR3 length is 14 residues. With V trimmed by 2 bases and J by 3 bases, 3 bases remained unmatched. Per germline, CDR1 MGHDK and CDR2 SYGVNS. The CDR3 coding sequence is TGTGCCAGCAGTGAAACAACAGGGGGCTACGAGCAGTACTTC. Its translation is CASSETTGGYEQYF.

This sequence joins TRBV13 and TRBJ1-2; D might be TRBD1 (6 bases). The CDR3 consists of 13 residues. Trimming left V 4 bases short and J 8 bases short, with 14 bases between. Germline lookup yields CDR1 PRHDT and CDR2 FYEKMQ (reference sequence). In DNA, the CDR3 is TGTGCCAGCAGCTCGACCGTTGACAGGGGCTACACCTTC. It encodes CASSSTVDRGYTF.

The chain joins TRBV6-1 to TRBJ1-6; 10 positions agree with TRBD1. CDR1 is MNHNS and CDR2 is SASEGT in the germline V gene. After removal of 7 bases from V and 6 bases from J, the junction contained 6 bases not matched to a gene. The CDR3 spans 15 residues. CDR3 amino acids: CASTAWTGGNSPLHF. DNA of the CDR3: TGTGCCAGCACAGCCTGGACAGGGGGTAATTCACCCCTCCACTTT.

This clone was observed a single time. The genes are TRBV6-1 and TRBJ1-2, with D perhaps matching TRBD1 (6 bases). The V end was cut by 10 bases, the J end by 0 bases, with 12 bases between. The germline V gene encodes CDR1 MNHNS and CDR2 SASEGT. The CDR3 consists of 13 residues. The CDR3 here is CATRQVSNYGYTF. The CDR3 coding sequence is TGTGCCACCAGACAGGTATCTAACTATGGCTACACCTTC.

The V call is TRBV5-1, the J call TRBJ2-1, with D hard to call. The CDR3 loop spans 16 amino acids. Germline V gives CDR1 SGHRS, CDR2 YFSETQ. V lost 0 bases to trimming and J lost 0 bases, with 10 bases between them. The CDR3 region has the DNA TGCGCCAGCAGCTTGGCTAATATGGTCTCCTACAATGAGCAGTTCTTC. Its translation is CASSLANMVSYNEQFF. The full variable domain, with the rest looked up from reference TRBV5-1 and TRBJ2-1, is KAGVTQTPRYLIKTRGQQVTLSCSPISGHRSVSWYQQTPGQGLQFLFEYFSETQRNKGNFPGRFSGRQFSNSRSEMNVSTLELGDSALYLCASSLANMVSYNEQFFGPGTRLTVL.

The chain combines TRBV9 with TRBJ1-4; D is perhaps TRBD1 (5 bases). The germline CDR1 and CDR2 sequences are SGDLS and YYNGEE. The length of the CDR3 is 14 residues. With 0 bases removed from V and 8 bases from J, the gap between germline ends came to 11 bases. CDR3 sequence reads: CASSVGGEGEKLFF. As DNA, the CDR3 is TGTGCCAGCAGCGTAGGGGGGGAGGGGGAAAAACTGTTTTTT.

The V and J genes are TRBV9 and TRBJ1-3; 7 nucleotides match TRBD1. The CDR3 spans 17 residues. Per the germline V gene, CDR1 is SGDLS and CDR2 is YYNGEE. The V and J ends lost 4 bases and 4 bases, in that order; junction bases with no gene match: 14. The CDR3 region is CASSPRLTGLGGNTIYF. CDR3 DNA sequence: TGTGCCAGCAGCCCACGACTGACAGGGCTGGGAGGAAACACCATATATTTT.

The rearrangement links TRBV5-1 to TRBJ2-1, with D unclear. The CDR3 sequence is 12 residues long. Germline V gene lookup returns CDR1 SGHRS and CDR2 YFSETQ. Trimming removed 4 bases from V and 8 bases from J, with 10 bases in between. The CDR3 DNA sequence: TGCGCCAGCAGCGCTAGTCGGGATGAGCAGTTCTTC. Its protein product is CASSASRDEQFF.

The genes are TRBV5-1 and TRBJ2-2; D uncertain. Germline values: CDR1 SGHRS, CDR2 YFSETQ. Deletions cut 2 bases from V and 3 bases from J, with 17 bases between. This CDR3 comprises 17 residues. DNA of the CDR3: TGCGCCAGCAGCTTAAAGTTAGCTGGTCCGGACACCGGGGAGCTGTTTTTT. It encodes CASSLKLAGPDTGELFF.

The chain links TRBV14 to TRBJ2-5; no definite D call. The tail of the sequence fits TRBJ2-7 better, so the J call may be wrong. Germline CDR1 reads SGHDN; CDR2 reads FVKESK. The CDR3 length is 14 residues. The CDR3 loop reads CASSQEWAAYEQYF. The CDR3 region has the DNA TGTGCCAGCAGCCAAGAGTGGGCTGCTTACGAGCAGTACTTC.

J is TRBJ2-1 and V is TRBV7-2; D not resolved. The V gene's germline CDR1 is SGHTA and CDR2 FQGNSA. The CDR3 is 15 residues long. The V end lost 0 bases, the J end lost 2 bases, and 8 bases lay between the germline ends. The CDR3 sequence: CASSLARTTYNEQFF. The DNA of the CDR3 is TGTGCCAGCAGCTTAGCGCGAACTACCTACAATGAGCAGTTCTTC.

The V call is TRBV28, the J call TRBJ2-1; TRBD2 might be the D (6 bases). CDR1 and CDR2 (germline): MDHEN, SYDVKM. Trimming pared 8 bases from V and 8 bases from J, leaving 25 bases between. This CDR3 spans 16 amino acids. Written as DNA, the CDR3 is TGTGCCAGCGGGCACTTGGCGGGGACCGGGGTGGATGAGCAGTTCTTC. Its protein is CASGHLAGTGVDEQFF.

V is TRBV2 and J is TRBJ2-7; TRBD2 is a possible D gene (7 bases). Trimming removed 9 bases from V and 7 bases from J, with 19 bases in between. Germline lookup yields CDR1 SNHLY and CDR2 FYNNEI. The CDR3 totals 13 residues. The CDR3 DNA follows: TGTGCCAGTAGGCTCCGGGGGGCGGGTGAGCAGTACTTC. Translation gives CASRLRGAGEQYF.

This clone appeared a single time. This CDR3 is CASSLDRASYEQYF. In DNA, the CDR3 is TGTGCCAGCAGCCTGGACAGGGCCTCCTACGAGCAGTACTTC. V and J are TRBV11-2 and TRBJ2-7, with 8 nucleotides matching TRBD1. The CDR3 consists of 14 residues. V gave up 5 bases and J gave up 0 bases; unmatched junction bases: 3. CDR1 SGHAT and CDR2 FQNNGV come from the germline V gene.

This chain joins TRBV30 and TRBJ1-1; the D gene is possibly TRBD1 (6 bases). In germline, CDR1 is GTSNPN, CDR2 SVGIG (reference sequence). The ends were cut back, 0 bases at V and 5 bases at J, with 13 bases in the middle. The CDR3 runs to 14 residues. In DNA, the CDR3 is TGTGCCTGGAGTGTAGGGGTGACAGGTACTGAAGCTTTCTTT. Its translation is CAWSVGVTGTEAFF.

The rearrangement links TRBV5-6 to TRBJ2-7, with TRBD2 matching over 9 bases. CDR3 length: 14 amino acids. CDR1 is SGHDT and CDR2 is YYEEEE in the germline V gene. The ends lost 4 bases at V and 4 bases at J; junction bases unmatched: 6. The CDR3 sequence is CASSIGLASYEQYF. CDR3 in DNA: TGTGCCAGCAGCATAGGACTAGCGTCGTACGAGCAGTACTTC.

This chain connects TRBV10-3 to TRBJ1-4; TRBD1 aligns across 10 bases. J lost 8 bases, V lost 5 bases, and 2 bases had no gene match. Germline V gene sequence: CDR1 ENHRY, CDR2 SYGVKD. There are 13 residues in the CDR3. CDR3 coding DNA: TGTGCCATCAGTAGGACAGGGGGGGAAAAACTGTTTTTT. Its translation: CAISRTGGEKLFF.

This clone was observed a single time. The chain couples TRBV7-2 to TRBJ1-5; D not resolved. Germline CDR1 reads SGHTA; CDR2 reads FQGNSA. CDR3 length equals 15 residues. Deletions cut 6 bases from V and 0 bases from J, with 12 bases between. The CDR3 DNA follows: TGTGCCAGCAGACTGTCACGGTATAGCAATCAGCCCCAGCATTTT. Encoded protein: CASRLSRYSNQPQHF.